Listed below are T cell receptor beta chains from one sample, sequenced in a study of T-cell memory formation after mild COVID-19. MiXCR, applied by TCRdb to the 5' RACE reads, yields one record per CDR3 protein. This table holds under 400,000 distinct CDR3 sequences, more than 20% found once. The specimen was PBMCs or a T cell subset sorted from them (not recorded which). The receptor source for this set is an adult woman who had mild COVID-19 (a few samples of this study predate the infection). Cell type and time point are not known. CDR3s include the opening cysteine and the closing phenylalanine or tryptophan. The order of the fields is clone size, J gene, V gene, D gene, CDR3 DNA, CDR3 protein. D genes are given only for firm matches. Clone size is given for some rows only: seen once, a few or many times, or a class if the clone is expanded.

many TRBJ1-1 TRBV5-1 TRBD1 TGCGCCAGCAGCTTGGGACAGGGGGCGCGTGGAGGTGAAGCTTTCTTT CASSLGQGARGGEAFF
few TRBJ2-5 TRBV19 TRBD1 TGTGCCAGTAGTCCGGGACAGGCTGACCAAGAGACCCAGTACTTC CASSPGQADQETQYF
few TRBJ2-7 TRBV5-1 TRBD1 TGCGCCAGCAGCTTCCGTGCCGGGACAGGGGAGGGGGAGCAGTACTTC CASSFRAGTGEGEQYF
NA TRBJ1-1 TRBV18 NA TGTGCCAGCTCACCGGGGGCGAACACTGAAGCTTTCTTT CASSPGANTEAFF
few TRBJ2-7 TRBV20-1 TRBD1 TGCAGTGCTAGCGACAGGGTGAAAGGGTACGAGCAGTACTTC CSASDRVKGYEQYF
many TRBJ2-3 TRBV5-6 NA TGTGCCAGCAGCAAAACGGATACGCAGTATTTT CASSKTDTQYF
few TRBJ2-1 TRBV7-9 NA TGTGCCAGCAGCGCGGTTAGTGGCACTCCCGACAATGAGCAGTTCTTC CASSAVSGTPDNEQFF
NA TRBJ2-5 TRBV20-1 TRBD2 TGCAGTGCTTTAGCGGGAGCAGTTGTGGAGACCCAGTACTTC CSALAGAVVETQYF
few TRBJ1-6 TRBV12-3/TRBV12-4 TRBD1 TGTGCCAGCAGTTCCACAGGGGGTGGGGGTTCACCCCTCCACTTT CASSSTGGGGSPLHF
NA TRBJ2-1 TRBV23-1 NA TGCGCCAGCAGCCACTACTGTGGAGAAGGTGGAGGGGAGCAGTTCTTC CASSHYCGEGGGEQFF
few TRBJ2-3 TRBV5-1 NA TGCGCCAGCAACGGCAGAACTGACAGCACAGATACGCAGTATTTT CASNGRTDSTDTQYF
NA TRBJ2-2 TRBV27 TRBD1 TGTGCCAGCAGTTTCGATGACAGGGCGAGCACCGGGGAGCTGTTTTTT CASSFDDRASTGELFF
medium-sized TRBJ2-4 TRBV20-1 TRBD2 TGCAGTGCTAGAGGGACTAGCGGGAAGGAGGGAAGCATTCAGTACTTC CSARGTSGKEGSIQYF
many TRBJ2-2 TRBV5-1 TRBD2 TGCGCCAGCAGCTTGGGACTAGCGGGACCCACCGGGGAGCTGTTTTTT CASSLGLAGPTGELFF
NA TRBJ1-1 TRBV20-1 TRBD1 TGCAGTGCTAGAGTCCCGGGACAGGGGAAGTTAGGAGCTTTCTTT CSARVPGQGKLGAFF
few TRBJ1-5 TRBV12-3/TRBV12-4 NA TGTGCCAGCAGTTTAGGCCTTCGTAGAAGCAATCAGCCCCAGCATTTT CASSLGLRRSNQPQHF
NA TRBJ1-1 TRBV5-1 TRBD1 TGCGCCAGCAGCTTCACAGGGGGTATGTATCTGAACACTGAAGCTTTCTTT CASSFTGGMYLNTEAFF
NA TRBJ2-3 TRBV5-4 TRBD1 TGTGCCTCGGGGACAGGGGCAGATACGCAGTATTTT CASGTGADTQYF
NA TRBJ1-1 TRBV6-5 NA TGTGCCAGCAGGAGAGGGGGAACAGGGCTGGGACTTGAAGCTTTCTTT CASRRGGTGLGLEAFF
few TRBJ1-6 TRBV4-1 NA TGCGCCAGCAGCCGAGAGATGGGGGGAAGAAATTCACCCCTCCACTTT CASSREMGGRNSPLHF
few TRBJ2-1 TRBV5-1 NA TGCGCCAGTCGACTCCGGGCTGACAATGAGCAGTTCTTC CASRLRADNEQFF
few TRBJ1-2 TRBV30 NA TGTGCCTGGAGTGTACGTAGGGGGGCGAGTGGCTACACCTTC CAWSVRRGASGYTF
NA TRBJ1-2 TRBV4-2 TRBD1 TGTGCCAGCAGCCCCGACAGGGGGCTTCGGAACTATGGCTACACCTTC CASSPDRGLRNYGYTF
NA TRBJ2-7 TRBV7-9 NA TGTGCCAGCAGCTTTGCTGGGTGGGAGCAGTACTTC CASSFAGWEQYF
many TRBJ2-7 TRBV5-5 NA TGTGCCAGCAGCATAGGGCCGATCTACGAGCAGTACTTC CASSIGPIYEQYF
NA TRBJ1-1 TRBV18 TRBD1 TGTGCCAGCTCAGCAGTGAAGAACGACAGGGGTCAGGCTTTCTTT CASSAVKNDRGQAFF
once TRBJ2-3 TRBV18 NA TGTGCCAGCTCACGAGGGGAGCACACAGATACGCAGTATTTT CASSRGEHTDTQYF
NA TRBJ1-5 TRBV12-3/TRBV12-4 NA TGTGCCAGCAGCGGGAGGGGGTGGCCCCAGCATTTT CASSGRGWPQHF
NA TRBJ2-2 TRBV18 NA TGTGCCAGCTCACCCCGACAGATGAACACCGGGGAGCTGTTTTTT CASSPRQMNTGELFF
few TRBJ1-1 TRBV29-1 NA TGCAGCGTTGAATTGCCGGACGTCGGGGAAGCTTTCTTT CSVELPDVGEAFF
few TRBJ2-1 TRBV5-1 NA TGCGCCAGCAGCGGAGGACGGGCGAACAATGAGCAGTTCTTC CASSGGRANNEQFF
NA TRBJ2-7 TRBV5-6 TRBD2 TGTGCCAGCAGCTTGGGACTAGCGGGAGGACACGGCTACGAGCAGTACTTC CASSLGLAGGHGYEQYF
NA TRBJ1-5 TRBV5-8 NA TGTGCCAGCAGCTTGGAGTTAACAGGGCTGGGCAATCAGCCCCAGCATTTT CASSLELTGLGNQPQHF
few TRBJ2-2 TRBV24-1 NA TGTGCCACCAGTGATGCAGGTTGGGCCGGGGAGCTGTTTTTT CATSDAGWAGELFF
NA TRBJ2-7 TRBV7-9 NA TGTGCCAGCAGCCGGACCAATTCCTACGAGCAGTACTTC CASSRTNSYEQYF
few TRBJ2-1 TRBV7-3 NA TGTGCCAGCAGCCTAAACGTGGGGGGTTCCTACAATGAGCAGTTCTTC CASSLNVGGSYNEQFF
NA TRBJ2-7 TRBV5-1 TRBD2 TGCGCCAGCAGCTTGACTAGCGGGTCTACCTACGAGCAGTACTTC CASSLTSGSTYEQYF
NA TRBJ2-3 TRBV5-1 NA TGCGCCAGCAGAAGCGGAGATACGCAGTATTTT CASRSGDTQYF
NA TRBJ2-1 TRBV6-2/TRBV6-3 TRBD2 TGTGCCAGCAGTTATTCTAGCGGGAGGGCCGCTAATGAGCAGTTCTTC CASSYSSGRAANEQFF
NA TRBJ2-1 TRBV7-8 TRBD2 TGTGCCAGCAGCCGACTAGCGGGAGTATACAATGAGCAGTTCTTC CASSRLAGVYNEQFF
NA TRBJ2-3 TRBV7-7 NA TGTGCCAGCAGCCGACGATCGGGGGGCACAGATACGCAGTATTTT CASSRRSGGTDTQYF
few TRBJ2-6 TRBV5-1 NA TGCGCCAGCAGCTTGGCTGTCTCTGGGGCCAACGTCCTGACTTTC CASSLAVSGANVLTF
NA TRBJ2-3 TRBV6-1 NA TGTGCCAGCAGTGAATGGGAAGATACGCAGTATTTT CASSEWEDTQYF